The 7 T cell receptor beta chains given below trace back to one sample, sequenced in a study of T cells in Graves' hyperthyroidism and ophthalmopathy. What was amplified from RNA transcripts were TCR beta CDR3 regions. Carried out on the TCR CDR3, a first-round RT-PCR used the HTBI primer set. TCRdb re-derived calls from the multiplex PCR reads in MiXCR, one entry per CDR3 protein. The sample holds about 640,000 distinct CDR3 sequences; about 20% are singletons and the top ten take 30% to 40%. The source material was blood. The receptors shown here come from a man younger than 40 with Graves' ophthalmopathy.

Ten or more counts support this clonotype. J is TRBJ2-7 and V is TRBV12-3 or TRBV12-4; 10 bases map to TRBD2. The CDR3 runs to 14 residues. The V and J ends lost 5 bases and 8 bases, in that order; junction bases with no gene match: 9. The CDR3 loop reads CASSPSGGATQQYF. In DNA, the CDR3 is TGTGCCAGCAGTCCTAGCGGGGGAGCGACTCAGCAGTACTTC.

This chain uses TRBV14 with TRBJ2-2, with 10 positions matching TRBD1. The end of the DNA fits TRBJ1-1 better, so the J call may be wrong. This CDR3 contains 13 residues. Germline V CDR1 and CDR2: SGHDN, FVKESK. The CDR3 sequence is CASSPDRGLRAFF. The CDR3 DNA is TGTGCCAGCAGCCCTGACAGGGGGCTTCGAGCTTTCTTT.

This clonotype was seen more than once but under ten times. V and J are TRBV13 and TRBJ1-3; D is unresolved. Trimming cost V 1 base and J 7 bases, with 14 bases left between them. This CDR3 has 15 residues. Germline CDR1 and CDR2: PRHDT and FYEKMQ (reference sequence). CDR3 loop: CASSLEGSTGNTIYF. CDR3 DNA: TGTGCCAGCAGCTTAGAGGGCAGTACGGGGAACACCATATATTTT.

This clonotype was seen repeatedly, ten times or more. The chain carries TRBV7-8 and TRBJ2-7; no definite D call. The CDR3 is 12 residues long. CDR1 is SGHVS and CDR2 is FQNEAQ in the germline V gene. V was cut by 2 bases and J by 6 bases, with 8 bases left in between. This chain's CDR3 is CASSLPVGEQYF. DNA of the CDR3: TGTGCCAGCAGCTTACCCGTCGGCGAGCAGTACTTC.

This clonotype was counted only a few times. The chain recombines TRBV5-5 with TRBJ1-2; 7 bases match TRBD1. The CDR3 extends over 15 amino acids. Germline V lookup: CDR1 SGHKS, CDR2 YYEKEE (reference sequence). The V segment lost 4 bases and the J segment 2 bases; nucleotides outside the gene matches: 8. This CDR3 reads CASSPWDRPNYGYTF. The CDR3 region has the DNA TGTGCCAGCAGCCCGTGGGACAGACCCAACTATGGCTACACCTTC.

This clonotype was counted many times. The V call is TRBV7-3, the J call TRBJ1-6, with 8 positions matching TRBD1. Losses at the gene ends were 0 bases for V and 10 bases for J; bases not matched to a gene: 5. CDR1 and CDR2 (germline): SGHTA, FQGTGA. This CDR3 is 15 amino acids long. The CDR3 loop is CASSLTGQASSPLHF. DNA of the CDR3: TGTGCCAGCAGCTTAACGGGACAGGCCTCATCACCCCTCCACTTT.

The chain is built from TRBV7-2 and TRBJ2-7, with TRBD1 matching over 7 bases. The CDR3 totals 16 residues. J lost 4 bases, V lost 4 bases, and 13 bases had no gene match. CDR1 and CDR2 from the germline V gene are SGHTA and FQGNSA. DNA of the CDR3: TGTGCCAGCAGCTCGCCACGGGACAGCAGAGGATACGAGCAGTACTTC. It specifies CASSSPRDSRGYEQYF.